This TCR beta chain was recovered during a study of OX40 agonist ivuxolimab in advanced cancers. Concerning the study at large: The costimulatory receptor OX40 (CD134) was targeted by ivuxolimab, a fully human IgG2 agonistic monoclonal antibody. Partial responses occurred in three dose-escalation patients, of whom one had hepatocellular carcinoma and two had cutaneous melanoma. Intravenous ivuxolimab was administered to patients every 2 weeks at six dose levels: 0.01, 0.1, 0.3, 1.5, 3 and 10 mg/kg. Peripheral TCRbeta sequencing aimed to test whether ivuxolimab altered TCR sequence diversity and caused clonal T-cell expansion. Among the approximately 54 dose-escalation patients, about 20 had hepatocellular carcinoma, approximately 15 melanoma, 9 renal cell carcinoma and 9 head and neck cancer. A male proportion of 82.7% and a mean age of roughly 55 years, ranging from 23 to 79, were recorded for the dose-escalation cohort. The paper covers the monotherapy dose-escalation part of the phase I ivuxolimab trial, which included N of about 56 patients. Prior anti-PD-1, anti-PD-L1 or anti-CTLA-4 therapy was permitted, and checkpoint inhibitors had been received by roughly 40% of dose-escalation patients.

The research as a whole found: At doses of 0.1 to 3.0 mg/kg, clonal expansion of both CD4+ and CD8+ blood T cells was observed from baseline to week 6. In the 0.1-3.0 mg/kg groups, partial responders had among the lowest normalized peripheral clonal expansion, particularly in CD8+ T cells. Antigen specificity was not determined for the clonally expanded peripheral T cells. After ivuxolimab, CD8+ T cells had more expanded clones than CD4+ T cells on average. Low levels of normalized T-cell clonal expansion were also seen in some patients who did not respond.

The CDR3 contains 14 residues, cysteine and phenylalanine counted. Just CDR3 DNA is preserved here, 42 bases in frame from base 1. V is reduced by 3 bases and J by 4 bases, leaving a spacing of 12 bases between them. CDR1 and CDR2 are drawn from the germline V gene (reference sequence): SEHNR, FQNEAQ. This clone was detected only a few times. Its target antigen remains unknown. Base qualities are missing; no much larger clone stands one base away. Patients with a history of autoimmune disease or receiving systemic immunosuppression were excluded from the trial. Peripheral blood for TCR sequencing was collected from all dose cohorts at baseline, on cycle 4 day 1, and on cycle 7 day 1. The samples were drawn from a first-in-human, open-label, multicenter phase I dose-escalation trial of ivuxolimab. Adults with locally advanced or metastatic melanoma, renal cell carcinoma, hepatocellular carcinoma or head and neck squamous cell carcinoma were enrolled in the trial. Before TCR sequencing, CD4+ T cells and CD8+ T cells from peripheral blood were sorted into separate populations.

For sequencing of the TCRbeta CDR3 region, genomic DNA was extracted from the sorted cells. The immunoSEQ Assay was used for sequencing of TCRbeta CDR3 regions. Held by TCRdb, this immuneACCESS table contains in-frame sequences only and omits some clones. Under half of the omission traces to an unresolved V gene where checked; the cause of the rest is unknown. The sample data list tens of thousands of clones, and roughly 94% of these were observed just once. The ten largest clones represent 8.5% to 10% of the sample. The sequenced sample was CD4+ or CD8+ T cells sorted from blood, obtained in a trial of the OX40 agonist ivuxolimab. This TCR was sampled from an adult with an advanced solid tumor such as melanoma, head and neck, liver or kidney cancer. The chain links TRBV7-9 with TRBJ1-2, with the D gene uncertain. The CDR3 corresponds to CASSLDGGGYGYTF. The base sequence is TGTGCCAGCAGCTTGGACGGAGGAGGCTATGGCTACACCTTC.